What follows are 25 T cell receptor beta chains derived from one specimen sequenced in a study of OX40 agonist ivuxolimab in advanced cancers. Here immunoSEQ multiplex PCR was the method, and the copy in TCRdb shows in-frame clones only, minus some. The data contain some 76,000 clones, about 93% of them singletons. The material was CD4+ or CD8+ T cells sorted from blood, obtained in a trial of the OX40 agonist ivuxolimab. Receptors were obtained from an adult with an advanced solid tumor such as melanoma, head and neck, liver or kidney cancer.

In the case of this clone: The identical CDR3 is also encoded by other nucleotide sequences in the sample. The chain combines TRBV5-1 with TRBJ2-1; TRBD2 matches at 11 bases. Trimming at V came to 0 bases and at J to 3 bases, leaving 2 bases not matched to a gene. The germline gives CDR1 SGHRS, CDR2 YFSETQ. The CDR3 consists of 16 residues. The CDR3 protein is CASSLALAGGYNEQFF. The DNA of the CDR3 is TGCGCCAGCAGCTTGGCGCTAGCGGGGGGCTACAATGAGCAGTTCTTC. Supplemented by reference TRBV5-1 and TRBJ2-1, the full variable domain reads KAGVTQTPRYLIKTRGQQVTLSCSPISGHRSVSWYQQTPGQGLQFLFEYFSETQRNKGNFPGRFSGRQFSNSRSEMNVSTLELGDSALYLCASSLALAGGYNEQFFGPGTRLTVL.

V gene TRBV9 combines with J gene TRBJ2-3; 8 bases line up with TRBD1. Germline lookup yields CDR1 SGDLS and CDR2 YYNGEE. This CDR3 region has 16 residues. J gave up 1 base and V 3 bases, and 7 bases lay outside the gene matches. The CDR3 DNA is TGTGCCAGCAGCGGTGTCAGGGGGCTACGCACAGATACGCAGTATTTT. This translates into CASSGVRGLRTDTQYF.

This chain uses TRBV19 with TRBJ2-1; D gene unclear. The CDR3 is 15 amino acids. The ends were cut back, 7 bases at V and 0 bases at J, with 13 bases in the middle. Germline CDR1 LNHDA, CDR2 SQIVND (reference sequence). CDR3 sequence reads: CASNPQAFSYNEQFF. The CDR3 bases are TGTGCCAGTAATCCCCAGGCTTTCTCCTACAATGAGCAGTTCTTC.

This chain joins TRBV19 and TRBJ2-1; the match to TRBD2 covers 8 bases. V lost 1 base and J lost 3; bases outside the gene matches: 5. Germline V gene data show CDR1 as LNHDA and CDR2 as SQIVND (reference sequence). This CDR3 has 16 amino acids. The CDR3 protein is CASSIVTGGRYNEQFF. Written as DNA, the CDR3 is TGTGCCAGTAGTATAGTCACGGGGGGGCGCTACAATGAGCAGTTCTTC.

This clone has just a few counts. V and J are TRBV7-2 and TRBJ1-6; 7 positions match TRBD1. J was trimmed by 7 bases and V by 5 bases; bases with no gene match: 5. This CDR3 comprises 14 residues. The germline gives CDR1 SGHTA, CDR2 FQGNSA. The CDR3 DNA sequence: TGTGCCAGCAGCGCCGGGACAGCAAATTCACCCCTCCACTTT. Amino acid sequence: CASSAGTANSPLHF.

The genes are TRBV7-6 and TRBJ2-3, with a possible D match to TRBD1 (6 bases). Germline V lookup: CDR1 SGHVS, CDR2 FNYEAQ. V lost 1 base and J lost 0, with 8 bases in between. CDR3 length: 15 amino acids. CDR3: CASSLGTASTDTQYF. CDR3 nucleotide sequence: TGTGCCAGCAGCTTAGGGACAGCTAGCACAGATACGCAGTATTTT.

The chain employs TRBV27 and TRBJ2-3; D might be TRBD1 (6 bases). The ends were cut back, 2 bases at V and 2 bases at J, with 14 bases in the middle. From germline, CDR1 is MNHEY and CDR2 SMNVEV (reference sequence). This CDR3 contains 16 residues. CDR3 sequence: CASSLKRGTDTDTQYF. CDR3 nucleotides: TGTGCCAGCAGTTTAAAGAGGGGGACGGACACAGATACGCAGTATTTT.

The V call is TRBV5-6, the J call TRBJ1-2; D may be TRBD1 (5 bases). Looked up from germline, CDR1 is SGHDT and CDR2 is YYEEEE. This CDR3 has 15 amino acids. The germline V and J ends were trimmed by 0 bases and 5 bases, with 14 bases remaining between them. CDR3 loop: CASSLGAQGQYGYTF. CDR3 nucleotides: TGTGCCAGCAGCTTGGGGGCCCAGGGTCAGTATGGCTACACCTTC.

The V gene is TRBV10-3, the J gene TRBJ2-7, with D unclear. CDR3 length: 14 residues. Between the trimmed V and J ends, which lost 3 bases and 0 bases, there was a span of 9 bases. Germline V lookup: CDR1 ENHRY, CDR2 SYGVKD. The CDR3 coding sequence is TGTGCCATCAGTGATGTGGGAATCTCCTACGAGCAGTACTTC. It encodes CAISDVGISYEQYF.

The chain links TRBV9 to TRBJ2-7, with TRBD1 matching over 7 bases. CDR1 and CDR2 from the germline V gene are SGDLS and YYNGEE. Unmatched junction bases numbered 5, after V lost 0 bases and J lost 2 bases. This CDR3 is built from 15 residues. The CDR3 coding sequence is TGTGCCAGCAGCGTAGGAGGGGGCGTGACCTACGAGCAGTACTTC. Amino acid sequence: CASSVGGGVTYEQYF.

The V call is TRBV7-9, the J call TRBJ1-1; 7 bases agree with TRBD1. The CDR3 is 15 amino acids. V gave up 5 bases and J gave up 5 bases; unmatched junction bases: 11. Germline V CDR1 and CDR2: SEHNR, FQNEAQ (reference sequence). The CDR3 sequence is CASSPQGQERTEAFF. In DNA, the CDR3 is TGTGCCAGCAGCCCCCAAGGACAGGAGAGGACTGAAGCTTTCTTT.

The rearrangement links TRBV6-5 to TRBJ2-1; possible D gene TRBD2, 6 bases. The CDR3 totals 13 residues. Trimming stripped 6 bases from V and 10 bases from J, with 16 bases between. Germline V gene sequence: CDR1 MNHEY, CDR2 SVGAGI. CDR3 bases: TGTGCCAGCAGGCCCACTAGCCGCGGGGAGCAGTTCTTC. Encoded protein: CASRPTSRGEQFF.

The chain uses TRBV7-9 and TRBJ2-7; D remains unclear. Between the trimmed V and J ends, which lost 8 bases and 4 bases, there was a span of 9 bases. This CDR3 spans 11 amino acids. Germline-derived CDR1 and CDR2 are SEHNR and FQNEAQ (reference sequence). The CDR3 DNA follows: TGTGCCAGCGGCGTGGCGTACGAGCAGTACTTC. The encoded protein is CASGVAYEQYF.

The rearrangement links TRBV5-1 to TRBJ2-7; 11 positions agree with TRBD2. V gave up 0 bases and J gave up 2 bases; unmatched junction bases: 4. Per germline, CDR1 SGHRS and CDR2 YFSETQ. This CDR3 contains 16 residues. Here the CDR3 reads CASSLDPSGGPYEQYF. CDR3 sequence (DNA): TGCGCCAGCAGCTTGGACCCTAGCGGGGGGCCCTACGAGCAGTACTTC.

This chain links TRBV5-6 with TRBJ2-7, with 11 bases lining up with TRBD1. Germline loops: CDR1 SGHDT, CDR2 YYEEEE. CDR3 size: 15 residues. V was pared by 3 bases and J by 4 bases, with 6 bases of the junction left unmatched. The CDR3 DNA reads as TGTGCCAGCAGCTGGCCGGGACAGGGGGTTTACGAGCAGTACTTC. Residues: CASSWPGQGVYEQYF.

This chain connects TRBV30 to TRBJ2-1, with a tentative D call TRBD2 (6 bases). In germline, CDR1 is GTSNPN, CDR2 SVGIG (reference sequence). The CDR3 loop spans 14 amino acids. Trimming left V 2 bases short and J 7 bases short, with 15 bases between. The DNA of the CDR3 is TGTGCCTGGAGTTATGGAGGGGAAGGGAATGAGCAGTTCTTC. Translated, it gives CAWSYGGEGNEQFF.

The J gene is TRBJ2-7, the V gene TRBV19, with TRBD1 matching over 9 bases. This CDR3 has 18 amino acids. Trimming removed 6 bases from V and 0 bases from J; junction bases left unmatched: 15. CDR1 is LNHDA, CDR2 SQIVND, per germline (reference sequence). CDR3: CASRGGTGPTQSSYEQYF. The DNA for the CDR3 is TGTGCCAGTAGAGGGGGGACAGGGCCAACCCAGAGCTCCTACGAGCAGTACTTC. Looking up the rest from reference TRBV19 and TRBJ2-7 gives the full variable domain: DGGITQSPKYLFRKEGQNVTLSCEQNLNHDAMYWYRQDPGQGLRLIYYSQIVNDFQKGDIAEGYSVSREKKESFPLTVTSAQKNPTAFYLCASRGGTGPTQSSYEQYFGPGTRLTVT.

The CDR3 spells CASSLPGSSGGPGTQYF. CDR3 DNA: TGTGCCAGCAGCTTACCAGGATCTAGCGGGGGGCCAGGGACCCAGTACTTC. V and J are TRBV7-8 and TRBJ2-5; 11 positions match TRBD2. V trimming: 2 bases; J trimming: 7 bases; junction bases outside the gene matches: 12. The germline gives CDR1 SGHVS, CDR2 FQNEAQ. The CDR3 is made up of 17 amino acids.

The gene calls are TRBV4-1 and TRBJ1-5; D unresolved. This CDR3 has 17 residues. Trimming pared 3 bases from V and 6 bases from J, leaving 21 bases between. CDR1 and CDR2 (germline): MGHRA, YSYEKL. This CDR3 reads CASSHEPQRRERQPQHF. The DNA of the CDR3 is TGCGCCAGCAGCCATGAACCCCAGAGAAGGGAACGTCAGCCCCAGCATTTT.

The rearrangement links TRBV19 to TRBJ1-5, with 11 bases that match TRBD1. The CDR3 is 15 amino acids. From germline, CDR1 is LNHDA and CDR2 SQIVND (reference sequence). V shed 3 bases, J shed 9 bases, and the junction held 7 bases outside the gene matches. CDR3 protein: CASSIGTGGIWPQHF. For the CDR3, the DNA is TGTGCCAGTAGTATCGGGACAGGGGGGATTTGGCCCCAGCATTTT.

The V call is TRBV12-5, the J call TRBJ2-1, with TRBD1 identical over 9 bases. Germline V gives CDR1 LGHNT, CDR2 FRNRAP. This CDR3 contains 16 residues. Unmatched junction bases numbered 8, after V lost 1 base and J lost 7 bases. The CDR3 region is CASGLGPGQGKNEQFF. The CDR3, as DNA: TGTGCTAGTGGTTTGGGTCCGGGACAGGGTAAGAATGAGCAGTTCTTC.

This rearrangement joins TRBV29-1 to TRBJ2-7, with D perhaps TRBD2 (6 bases). CDR1 is SQVTM, CDR2 ANQGSEA, per germline. V lost 6 bases to trimming and J lost 0 bases, with 15 bases between them. The CDR3 sequence is 14 residues long. For the CDR3, the DNA is TGCAGCGTCGCGGGACTCCAGAGCTCCTACGAGCAGTACTTC. Amino acid sequence: CSVAGLQSSYEQYF.

V usage is TRBV27 and J usage is TRBJ2-6, with D possibly matching TRBD2 (5 bases). The CDR3 has 16 residues. Trimming left V 7 bases short and J 1 base short, with 14 bases between. Germline CDR1 reads MNHEY; CDR2 reads SMNVEV (reference sequence). The CDR3 loop reads CASTPIGLSGANVLTF. For the CDR3, the DNA is TGTGCCAGCACCCCTATCGGACTTTCTGGGGCCAACGTCCTGACTTTC.

This chain connects TRBV7-8 to TRBJ2-7; D uncertain. The CDR3 consists of 15 residues. V shed 5 bases and J shed 6 bases, with 20 bases lying between them. Per germline, CDR1 SGHVS and CDR2 FQNEAQ. CDR3 sequence reads: CASSPKPGVVGEQYF. CDR3 sequence (DNA): TGTGCCAGCAGCCCGAAACCAGGAGTCGTCGGCGAGCAGTACTTC.

V gene TRBV7-9 combines with J gene TRBJ1-3; the D is unclear. This CDR3 is built from 16 residues. Germline V lookup: CDR1 SEHNR, CDR2 FQNEAQ (reference sequence). The ends were cut back, 1 base at V and 2 bases at J, with 12 bases in the middle. CDR3: CASSLGGEWPGNTIYF. CDR3 nucleotides: TGTGCCAGCAGCTTAGGCGGGGAATGGCCTGGAAACACCATATATTTT. Full variable domain (missing parts from reference TRBV7-9 and TRBJ1-3): DTGVSQNPRHKITKRGQNVTFRCDPISEHNRLYWYRQTLGQGPEFLTYFQNEAQLEKSRLLSDRFSAERPKGSFSTLEIQRTEQGDSAMYLCASSLGGEWPGNTIYFGEGSWLTVV.